What follows describes a single T cell receptor beta chain. The antigen remains unidentified. The CDR3 is 14 residues long. Trimming removed 6 bases at V and 3 bases at J, with 13 bases between. Germline loops: CDR1 ENHRY, CDR2 SYGVKD. Measured with immunoSEQ multiplex PCR; TCRdb has only the in-frame clones, and not every one. The repertoire holds over 130,000 clones, with 90% as singletons. These data come from a study of T cell responses to AZD1222 COVID-19 vaccine. Second doses were pooled across both intervals (about 4 or about 12 weeks). Study-level findings and limits: Donors were chiefly white British, with a greater number of females, and clonal diversity was perhaps underestimated.

The material was peripheral blood, obtained 28 days after the second AZD1222 dose. The sequence was collected from an adult who received the AZD1222 COVID-19 vaccine. V gene TRBV10-3 combines with J gene TRBJ2-3, with D maybe TRBD2 (5 bases). This CDR3 is CAISQGLATDTQYF. In DNA form, the CDR3 reads TGTGCCATCAGCCAAGGTCTAGCTACAGATACGCAGTATTTT.